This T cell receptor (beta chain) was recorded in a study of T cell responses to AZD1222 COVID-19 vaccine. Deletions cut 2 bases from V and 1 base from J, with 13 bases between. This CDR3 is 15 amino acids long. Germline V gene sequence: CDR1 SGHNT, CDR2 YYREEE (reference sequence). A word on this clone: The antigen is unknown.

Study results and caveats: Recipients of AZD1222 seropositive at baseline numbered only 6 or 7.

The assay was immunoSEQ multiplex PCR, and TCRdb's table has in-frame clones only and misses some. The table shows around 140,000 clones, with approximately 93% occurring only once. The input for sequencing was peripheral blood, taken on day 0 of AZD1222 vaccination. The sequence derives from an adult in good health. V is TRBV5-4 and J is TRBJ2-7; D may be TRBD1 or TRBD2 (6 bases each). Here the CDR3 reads CASSFGGRKSYEQYF. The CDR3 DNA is TGTGCCAGCAGCTTTGGGGGGCGCAAGTCCTACGAGCAGTACTTC.